This TCR beta chain was profiled in a study of shared clonotypes between healthy human individuals. Germline CDR1 MDHEN, CDR2 SYDVKM. This CDR3 contains 14 residues. J lost 5 bases, V lost 3 bases, and 6 bases had no gene match. Each subset's genomic DNA was shared equally among a number of immunoSEQ plates. Here immunoSEQ multiplex PCR was the method, and the copy in TCRdb shows in-frame clones only, minus some. The sample carries around 450,000 clones, 70% to 80% recorded once. This clone was counted a few times. Sequenced input: PBMCs. J is TRBJ1-2 and V is TRBV28, with 7 positions matching TRBD1. The receptor's source is a woman aged 40-49 years in good health. Some clones in this sample may be carry-over from other donors' samples. The CDR3 sequence: CASSLPLRGYGYTF. The CDR3 DNA follows: TGTGCCAGCAGTTTGCCCCTCAGGGGGTATGGCTACACCTTC.